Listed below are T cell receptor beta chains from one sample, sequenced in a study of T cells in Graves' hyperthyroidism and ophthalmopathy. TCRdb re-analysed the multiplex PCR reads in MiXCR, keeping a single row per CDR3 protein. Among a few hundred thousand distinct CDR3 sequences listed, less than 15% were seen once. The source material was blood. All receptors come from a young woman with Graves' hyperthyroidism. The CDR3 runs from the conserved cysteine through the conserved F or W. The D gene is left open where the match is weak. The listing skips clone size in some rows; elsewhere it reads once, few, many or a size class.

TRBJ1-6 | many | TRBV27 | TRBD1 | TGTGCCAGCAGTTTTCTCAGGGGGTATTCACCCCTCCACTTT | CASSFLRGYSPLHF
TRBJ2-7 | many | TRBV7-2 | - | TGTGCCAGCAGCTTAGACCGGGCTAGGAAGGGAGGCGAGCAGTACTTC | CASSLDRARKGGEQYF
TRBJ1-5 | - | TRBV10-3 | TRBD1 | TGTGCCATCAGTGATCCGACAGGGCAGGGGGGTCAGCCCCAGCATTTT | CAISDPTGQGGQPQHF
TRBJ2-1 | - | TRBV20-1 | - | TGCAGTGCTAGACCCGGGGGCGGGAAGCTAACGCGGGAGAATGAGCAGTTCTTC | CSARPGGGKLTRENEQFF
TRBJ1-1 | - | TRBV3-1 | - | TGTGCCAGCAGCCAAGGACGTCAAGTCCCTGAAGCTTTCTTT | CASSQGRQVPEAFF
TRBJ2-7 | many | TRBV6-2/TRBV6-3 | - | TGTGCCAGCAGTTACCGAACAGGGCGCCCCGACTACGAGCAGTACTTC | CASSYRTGRPDYEQYF
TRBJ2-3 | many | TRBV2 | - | TGTGCCAGCAGTGAGGGCAGCCAAGATACGCAGTATTTT | CASSEGSQDTQYF
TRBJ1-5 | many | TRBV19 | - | TGTGCCAGTCGGCGGGACGGGTTATTAGCAGATCAGCCCCAGCATTTT | CASRRDGLLADQPQHF
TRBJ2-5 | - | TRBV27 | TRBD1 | TGTGCCAGCAGTTTTCAGAATTCGTCAAACGGGACAGGGGGCGAGACCCAGTACTTC | CASSFQNSSNGTGGETQYF
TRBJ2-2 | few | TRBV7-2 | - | TGTGCCAGCAGCTTTGGGACCTATTCGGACACCGGGGAGCTGCTTTTT | CASSFGTYSDTGELLF
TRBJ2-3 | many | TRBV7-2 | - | TGTGCCAGCAGCTTAGAACGGGCAGGGAGCACAGATACGCAGTATTTT | CASSLERAGSTDTQYF
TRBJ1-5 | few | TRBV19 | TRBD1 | TGTGCCGGGGGACAGGTCAATCAGCCCCAGCATTTT | CAGGQVNQPQHF
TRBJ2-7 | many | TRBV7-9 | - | TGTGCCAGCAGCTTAGTTGTCGGGCACGAGCAGTACTTC | CASSLVVGHEQYF
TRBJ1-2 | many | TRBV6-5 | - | TGTGCCAGCAGTTACTCGTCAGGGAACTATGGCTACACCTTC | CASSYSSGNYGYTF
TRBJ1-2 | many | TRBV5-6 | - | TGTGCCAGCAGCCGCGGGACCGGGTCTACCGCCTATGGCTACACCTTC | CASSRGTGSTAYGYTF
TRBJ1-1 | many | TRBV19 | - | TGTGCCAGTAGTAGGGAGCCGGACTCCCGGGCCGAAGCTTTCTTT | CASSREPDSRAEAFF
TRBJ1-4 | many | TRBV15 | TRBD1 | TGTGCCACCAGCAGAGTGGGGCAGGGGGCTGATGAAAAACTGTTTTTT | CATSRVGQGADEKLFF
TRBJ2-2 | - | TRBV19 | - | TGTGCCAGCGATGTGGGAGTAAACACCGGGGAGCTGTTTTTT | CASDVGVNTGELFF
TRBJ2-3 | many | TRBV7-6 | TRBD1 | TGTGCCAGCAGCTTAGCGGGGACAGGCCAAAGGCGGTATTTT | CASSLAGTGQRRYF
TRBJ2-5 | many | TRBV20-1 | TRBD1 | TGCAGTGCTAGAGATCATGGGACAGGTGAAGAGACCCAGTACTTC | CSARDHGTGEETQYF
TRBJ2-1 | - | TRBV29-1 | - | TGCAGCGGGGGGGATTTCTACAATGGGCAGTTCTTC | CSGGDFYNGQFF
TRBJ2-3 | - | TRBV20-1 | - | TGCAGTGCAGCGAGGGGCACCGCAGATACGCAGTATTTT | CSAARGTADTQYF
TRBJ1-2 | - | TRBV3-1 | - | TGTGCCAGCAGCCAAGGACAGGCGTTCTATGGCTACACCTTC | CASSQGQAFYGYTF
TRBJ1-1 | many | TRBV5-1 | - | TGCGCCAGCAGCTGGACAAAGGAGGGGGACACTGAAGCTTTCTTT | CASSWTKEGDTEAFF
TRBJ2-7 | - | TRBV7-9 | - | TGTGCCAGCAGTAAAAGCCCAAGCTCCTACGAGCAGTACTTC | CASSKSPSSYEQYF
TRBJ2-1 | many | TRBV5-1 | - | TGCGCCAGCAGCTTGGAGAAACGGAACAATGAGCAGTTCTTC | CASSLEKRNNEQFF
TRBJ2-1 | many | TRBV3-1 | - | TGTGCCAGCAGCCAGGGGAGCGGCTCGTACGGGGAGCAGTTCTTC | CASSQGSGSYGEQFF
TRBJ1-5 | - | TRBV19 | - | TGTGCCAGTAGCCCTCAGGGTACCCAGCCCCAGCATTTT | CASSPQGTQPQHF
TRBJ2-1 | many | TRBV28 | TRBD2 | TGTGCCAGCAGCCGTGGACTAGCGGGAGGAGGTGAGCAGTTCTTC | CASSRGLAGGGEQFF
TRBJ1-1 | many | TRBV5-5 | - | TGTGCCAGCAGCTGGGGGGCCGGGTACCCTGAAGCTTTCTTT | CASSWGAGYPEAFF
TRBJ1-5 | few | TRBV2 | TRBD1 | TGTGCCAGCAGCGACGGTACCGGGACAGGGGGTCAGCCCCAGCATTTT | CASSDGTGTGGQPQHF
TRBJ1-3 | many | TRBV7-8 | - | TGTGCCAGCAGCTTAGACAGTACTGGAAACACCATATATTTT | CASSLDSTGNTIYF
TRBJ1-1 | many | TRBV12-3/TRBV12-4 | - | TGTGCCAGCAGGAGGGGGGCCGAAGCTTTCTTT | CASRRGAEAFF
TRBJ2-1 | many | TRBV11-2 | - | TGTGCCAGCAGCCACATGCCAGGAGCGGTCAACAATGAGCAGTTCTTC | CASSHMPGAVNNEQFF
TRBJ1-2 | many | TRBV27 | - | TGTGCCAGCAAGTCGGGAAACTATGGCTACACCTTC | CASKSGNYGYTF
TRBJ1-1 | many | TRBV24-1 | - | TGTGCCACCAGTGCCTCGAGGGGGGGGGGGAACACTGAAGCTTTCTTT | CATSASRGGGNTEAFF
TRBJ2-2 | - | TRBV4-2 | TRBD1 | TGTGCCAGCAGCCAAGAAGACAGGGGGCTCGCCGGGGAGCTGTTTTTT | CASSQEDRGLAGELFF
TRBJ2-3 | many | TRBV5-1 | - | TGCGCCAGCACTACCGACCCCGGCACAGATACGCAGTATTTT | CASTTDPGTDTQYF
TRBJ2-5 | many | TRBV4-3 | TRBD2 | TGCGCCAGCAGCCAACATAGCGGGAGAGAGACCCAGTACTTC | CASSQHSGRETQYF
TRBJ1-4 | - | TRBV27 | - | TGTGCCAGCAGGACGGGGGGTGAAAAACTGTTTTTT | CASRTGGEKLFF
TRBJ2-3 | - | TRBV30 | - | TGTGCCTGGGATAACACAGATACGCAGTATTTT | CAWDNTDTQYF
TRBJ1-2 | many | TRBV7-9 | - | TGTGCCAGCAGCCCCGGGGGCGTCCAGGCTAACTATGGCTACACCTTC | CASSPGGVQANYGYTF
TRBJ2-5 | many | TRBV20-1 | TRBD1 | TGCAGTGTTACGACAGGGGGCGGAGAGACCCAGTACTTC | CSVTTGGGETQYF
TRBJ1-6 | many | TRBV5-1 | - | TGCGCCAGCAGCTTGGAGGGGACGGTCTATAATTCACCCCTCCACTTT | CASSLEGTVYNSPLHF
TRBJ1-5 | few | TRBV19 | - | TGTGCCAGTAGGAAGGGAGTCAACTCGGGACCCCAGCATTTT | CASRKGVNSGPQHF
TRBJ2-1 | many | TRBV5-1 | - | TGCGCCAGCAGCCGCGCTCAAGAGCAGTTCTTC | CASSRAQEQFF
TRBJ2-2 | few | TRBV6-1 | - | TGTGCCAGCATTCAGGTTGGAGAGAGTCTGGCCGCCGGGGAGCTGTTTTTT | CASIQVGESLAAGELFF
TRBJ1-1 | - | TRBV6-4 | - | TGTGCCAGCAGTGACAACCTAAACACTGAAGCTTTCTTT | CASSDNLNTEAFF